These T cell receptor beta chains were read from a single sample in a study of CD8 T cells in Susac syndrome. MiXCR was run by TCRdb on the immunoSEQ multiplex PCR reads, yielding one entry per CDR3 protein. The table shows approximately 190,000 distinct CDR3 sequences, with under 95% occurring only once. The sample was CD4+ T cells from PBMCs. The receptors stem from a human donor in good health. CDR3s include the opening cysteine and the closing phenylalanine or tryptophan. The D gene is left open where the match is weak. Clone size is given for some rows only: seen once, a few or many times, or a class if the clone is expanded.

clone_size j_call v_call d_call cdr3_nt cdr3_aa
- TRBJ2-5 TRBV11-2 TRBD2 TGTGCCAGCAGCTTACTGGGACTAGCGGGGGCCGTTACGCCGAAGAAAGAGACCCAGTACTTC CASSLLGLAGAVTPKKETQYF
- TRBJ1-2 TRBV29-1 - TGCAGCGTTGCCAAGGAGACTGCTAACTATGGCTACACCTTC CSVAKETANYGYTF
- TRBJ2-7 TRBV28 - TGTGCCAGCAGTACAGGGATATACGAGCAGTACTTC CASSTGIYEQYF
- TRBJ1-5 TRBV19 - TGTGCCAGTAGGCAAGGGCGGCTTAGCAATCAGCCCCAGCATTTT CASRQGRLSNQPQHF
- TRBJ2-6 TRBV20-1 - TGCAGTGCCCCGATTTACTCTGGGGCCAACGTCCTGACTTTC CSAPIYSGANVLTF
once TRBJ2-2 TRBV5-1 - TGCGCCAGCAGCCCGGGAAGAGGCGGGGAGCTGTTTTTT CASSPGRGGELFF
- TRBJ1-5 TRBV19 TRBD1 TGTGCCAGTAGTATAAGACAGGGGGCCGGGCAGCCCCAGCATTTT CASSIRQGAGQPQHF
- TRBJ2-6 TRBV11-2 - TGTGCCAGCACTTTCTCTGGGGCCAACGTCCTGACTTTC CASTFSGANVLTF
once TRBJ1-2 TRBV6-1 TRBD1 TGTGCCAGCAGGCCTCCTTATTCAGGGACAGGGGTTCGTGGCTACACCTTC CASRPPYSGTGVRGYTF
- TRBJ2-3 TRBV20-1 TRBD2 TGCAGTGCTAGACCTATAGCGGGACTCACAGATACGCAGTATTTT CSARPIAGLTDTQYF
- TRBJ1-2 TRBV5-1 - TGCGCCAGCAGCCACGAGAGGGTACTCGGCTACACCTTC CASSHERVLGYTF
- TRBJ2-6 TRBV28 - TGTGCCAGCAATTCAGGGAACTCTGGGGCCAACGTCCTGACTTTC CASNSGNSGANVLTF
- TRBJ1-4 TRBV28 - TGTGCCAGCACCCCCGGGACTCTCCTTGCAACTAATGAAAAACTGTTTTTT CASTPGTLLATNEKLFF
- TRBJ1-2 TRBV30 - TGTGCCTGGAGTGTAGGCTGGGGTGGCGGCTACACCTTC CAWSVGWGGGYTF
- TRBJ1-3 TRBV29-1 - TGCAGCCTGGGGGTCTCTGGAAACACCATATATTTT CSLGVSGNTIYF
- TRBJ1-5 TRBV19 - TGTGCCAGTAGTCGACCGGACGTCAGCAATCAGCCCCAGCATTTT CASSRPDVSNQPQHF
- TRBJ2-1 TRBV9 - TGTGCCAGCAGCGCAACCGGGACTGAGGGGGGTGAGCAGTTCTTC CASSATGTEGGEQFF
once TRBJ2-7 TRBV19 - TGTGCCAGTAGTGTGTCCGGAGACTCCCTCTTTTACGAGCAGTACTTC CASSVSGDSLFYEQYF
- TRBJ1-5 TRBV6-6 - TGTGCCAGCAGTTACCCCGGAAATCAGCCCCAGCATTTT CASSYPGNQPQHF
- TRBJ2-7 TRBV10-3 - TGTGCCATCAGTGAGACCCAGACCCGCTACGAGCAGTACTTC CAISETQTRYEQYF
- TRBJ1-2 TRBV29-1 - TGCAGCGTCTCAGGGCGGGGGGGCTACACCTTC CSVSGRGGYTF
- TRBJ1-5 TRBV5-1 TRBD1 TGCGCCAGCAGCTTGGCGACAGGGGCGGATCAGCCCCAGCATTTT CASSLATGADQPQHF
once TRBJ2-1 TRBV9 TRBD1 TGTGCCAGCAGCGTAGGACAGGGAGCATACAATGAGCAGTTCTTC CASSVGQGAYNEQFF
- TRBJ1-6 TRBV4-3 - TGCGCCAGCAGCCCCGACCCAGGGTATGATTCACCCCTCCACTTT CASSPDPGYDSPLHF
- TRBJ1-1 TRBV20-1 - TGCAGTGCTAGAGATCTGGTGGGAACTGAAGCTTTCTTT CSARDLVGTEAFF
- TRBJ1-2 TRBV20-1 - TGCAGTGCTTTCCTAGGATCTTATGGCTACACCTTC CSAFLGSYGYTF
- TRBJ1-2 TRBV6-2/TRBV6-3 TRBD1 TGTGCCAGCAGTCCGGACAGGGATAGAAATGGCTACACCTTC CASSPDRDRNGYTF
- TRBJ1-3 TRBV7-9 - TGTGCCAGCATCTTACGCGGGTCGGTCTCCGGAAACACCATATATTTT CASILRGSVSGNTIYF
- TRBJ2-7 TRBV29-1 - TGCAGCGTTTCCCTCCCCAGGGGCAGGGCCTACGAGCAGTACTTC CSVSLPRGRAYEQYF
- TRBJ2-2 TRBV6-2/TRBV6-3 - TGTGCCAGCAGTTACCGGATCGCCCACGGGGAGCTGTTTTTT CASSYRIAHGELFF
- TRBJ1-1 TRBV5-1 - TGCGCCAGCAGCTTACGAGGGGCGACCACTGAAGCTTTCTTT CASSLRGATTEAFF
few TRBJ2-6 TRBV7-2 - TGTGCCAGCAGCTTAGACAGCTCTGGGGCCAACGTCCTGACTTTC CASSLDSSGANVLTF
- TRBJ2-5 TRBV14 TRBD1 TGTGCCTTACAGGGGGGTCCGGAGACCCAGTACTTC CALQGGPETQYF
- TRBJ1-2 TRBV3-1 - TGTGCCAGCAGCCAAGGGGGCAGAAACTATGGCTACACCTTC CASSQGGRNYGYTF
- TRBJ1-6 TRBV7-2 - TGTGCCAGCAGCTTAGACGGTTATAATTCACCCCTCCACTTT CASSLDGYNSPLHF
- TRBJ2-5 TRBV19 - TGTGCCAGTAGTATCCAGGGCCCTCAAGAGACCCAGTACTTC CASSIQGPQETQYF
- TRBJ1-5 TRBV7-9 - TGTGCCAGCAGCTTCGGGGGATCTGAGCCCCAGCATTTT CASSFGGSEPQHF
- TRBJ2-3 TRBV5-1 - TGCGCCAGCAGCTCGTACCAGGGGAGGGCAGATACGCAGTATTTT CASSSYQGRADTQYF
- TRBJ1-2 TRBV29-1 - TGCAGCGTTGAACCCCCGGGGGTCACCTATGGCTACACCTTC CSVEPPGVTYGYTF
- TRBJ2-4 TRBV7-2 - TGTGCCAGCGCTGAGGCGGGGTTAGCCAAAAACATTCAGTACTTC CASAEAGLAKNIQYF
- TRBJ1-3 TRBV3-1 - TGTGCCAGCAGCCAAGGTCGGGGGGCTGGAAACACCATATATTTT CASSQGRGAGNTIYF
- TRBJ2-1 TRBV4-1 - TGCGCCAGCAGCCTGGAAGGGATGAGCTACAATGAGCAGTTCTTC CASSLEGMSYNEQFF
- TRBJ2-5 TRBV6-6 TRBD1 TGTGCCAGCAGTTACGACAGGGCCGAGACCCAGTACTTC CASSYDRAETQYF
- TRBJ2-7 TRBV6-5 TRBD2 TGTGCCAGCAAGAGAACGGGAGGACCCTACGAGCAGTACTTC CASKRTGGPYEQYF
- TRBJ1-1 TRBV20-1 - TGCAGTGCTCCCCGGGGAGGGTTAACTGAAGCTTTCTTT CSAPRGGLTEAFF
once TRBJ1-2 TRBV5-4 TRBD1 TGTGCCAGCAGCCCAAGGAAGCACGGGACAGGGGGCTACTTCACCTTC CASSPRKHGTGGYFTF
- TRBJ1-5 TRBV19 - TGTGCCAGTAGTATAGGGAGAAATCAGCCCCAGCATTTT CASSIGRNQPQHF
- TRBJ1-4 TRBV5-1 - TGCGCCAGCAGCCGGGGGAATAATGAAAAACTGTTTTTT CASSRGNNEKLFF
- TRBJ2-7 TRBV14 - TGTGCCAGCAGCCAAGTATACGGGGCCGGCGAGCAGTACTTC CASSQVYGAGEQYF
- TRBJ1-4 TRBV5-1 - TGCGCCAGCAGCTTGGCGGTTTCTACAGGGAATGAAAAACTGTTTTTT CASSLAVSTGNEKLFF
- TRBJ2-1 TRBV5-4 - TGTGCCAGCAGCTCCCCGGGCGTTTCCTACAATGAGCAGTTCTTC CASSSPGVSYNEQFF
- TRBJ1-5 TRBV19 - TGTGCCAGTAGGGGGGGGCAGTTGGGGCATCAGCCCCAGCATTTT CASRGGQLGHQPQHF
- TRBJ1-3 TRBV30 - TGTGCCGCAGAGGACTCTGGAAACACCATATATTTT CAAEDSGNTIYF
- TRBJ2-2 TRBV9 - TGTGCCAGCAGCGTAGATAGAGCGGAGGGGGAGCTGTTTTTT CASSVDRAEGELFF
- TRBJ1-5 TRBV4-3 - TGCGCCAGCAGCCAAGATCTCTCTCAGCCCCAGCATTTT CASSQDLSQPQHF
- TRBJ2-5 TRBV9 - TGTGCCAGCAGCGATCGCTGGGAGACCCAGTACTTC CASSDRWETQYF
few TRBJ2-2 TRBV5-1 - TGCGCCAGCACCTTAGGAGGGGGCGCCAACACCGGGGAGCTGTTTTTT CASTLGGGANTGELFF
- TRBJ2-3 TRBV24-1 TRBD2 TGTGCCACCAGTGATGGGACTAGCGGGGAAACGCAGTATTTT CATSDGTSGETQYF
- TRBJ1-2 TRBV29-1 TRBD1 TGCAGCGTCTGGGCCGCAGGGGGCGCAGGGGATGGCTACACCTTC CSVWAAGGAGDGYTF